The text below deals with one T cell receptor beta chain. This specimen comes from a study of blood T cell repertoires in COVID-19. Generated by immunoSEQ multiplex PCR, the TCRdb table keeps only in-frame clones and is missing some. Altogether about 220,000 clones are present, less than 90% being singletons, with the ten largest covering 1.9%. This CDR3 is built from 14 residues. The V gene's germline CDR1 is SGHRS and CDR2 YFSETQ. V lost 4 bases, J lost 1 base, and 11 bases lay in between. The clonotype was recovered from a man in his forties or fifties with active or convalescent COVID-19. Sequenced material: peripheral blood. V usage is TRBV5-1 and J usage is TRBJ1-1; D is unresolved. CDR3 in DNA: TGCGCCAGCAGCCGCCCTGAACAGAACACTGAAGCTTTCTTT. Amino acids: CASSRPEQNTEAFF.